Presented here are 7 T cell receptor beta chains from one specimen sequenced in a study of chemoradiotherapy in HPV16-positive cancers. The table came from immunoSEQ multiplex PCR; TCRdb's copy has only in-frame clones and leaves some out. Among roughly 70,000 clones listed, roughly 86% were seen once. Source: blood, taken from a patient who underwent chemoradiotherapy. The receptor source for this set is a human donor with HPV-associated anogenital cancer.

Here the CDR3 DNA reads TGTGCCAGCAGCCAAACAAGACAGGGGGCTCTGTCTGGAAACACCATATATTTT. Its translation: CASSQTRQGALSGNTIYF. The V gene is TRBV7-9, the J gene TRBJ1-3; 10 bases match TRBD1. Per germline, CDR1 SEHNR and CDR2 FQNEAQ (reference sequence). The junction had 11 bases not matched to a gene; V was cut back by 5 bases and J by 1 base. The CDR3 covers 18 residues. Together with reference TRBV7-9 and TRBJ1-3, the CDR3 gives the full variable domain: DTGVSQNPRHKITKRGQNVTFRCDPISEHNRLYWYRQTLGQGPEFLTYFQNEAQLEKSRLLSDRFSAERPKGSFSTLEIQRTEQGDSAMYLCASSQTRQGALSGNTIYFGEGSWLTVV.

This chain uses TRBV6-1 with TRBJ2-5; 8 bases map to TRBD1. Looked up from germline, CDR1 is MNHNS and CDR2 is SASEGT. V trimming: 3 bases; J trimming: 3 bases; junction bases outside the gene matches: 9. CDR3 size: 16 residues. CDR3 in DNA: TGTGCCAGCAGTGATTGGAGACAGGGGATAGAAGAGACCCAGTACTTC. Translating it yields CASSDWRQGIEETQYF.

CDR3 DNA: TGTGCCAGCAGTTTACAGGGGAGGGTCCCGAGCTGGTTCTTC. Protein product: CASSLQGRVPSWFF. The V gene is TRBV11-1, the J gene TRBJ2-1; TRBD1 or TRBD2 may be the D gene (7 bases each). The CDR3 spans 14 residues. V was trimmed by 6 bases and J by 15 bases, leaving 24 bases between them. Germline V lookup: CDR1 SGHAT, CDR2 FQDESV (reference sequence).

This chain connects TRBV29-1 to TRBJ1-5; D is unclear. CDR3 length: 13 residues. The V end lost 5 bases, the J end lost 3 bases, and 11 bases lay between the germline ends. Germline V gives CDR1 SQVTM, CDR2 ANQGSEA. The CDR3 reads CSVLGSYNQPQHF. The CDR3 DNA reads as TGCAGCGTTCTGGGAAGCTACAATCAGCCCCAGCATTTT.

V is TRBV5-5 and J is TRBJ1-1, with 11 bases lining up with TRBD1. The ends lost 4 bases at V and 1 base at J; junction bases unmatched: 6. The CDR3 loop spans 16 amino acids. Germline V CDR1 and CDR2: SGHKS, YYEKEE (reference sequence). The CDR3 DNA sequence: TGTGCCAGCAGCCGTCCCGGGACAGGGGGGAACACTGAAGCTTTCTTT. Amino acids: CASSRPGTGGNTEAFF.

V is TRBV2 and J is TRBJ2-2; D remains ambiguous. CDR3 length equals 13 residues. The V gene's germline CDR1 is SNHLY and CDR2 FYNNEI. Trimming removed 2 bases from V and 1 base from J, with 2 bases in between. The CDR3 DNA reads TGTGCCAGCAGTGAACAGAACACCGGGGAGCTGTTTTTT. Amino acid sequence: CASSEQNTGELFF.

Here the CDR3 DNA reads TGTGCCAGCCGGGACAGATCCTACGAGCAGTACTTC. This codes for CASRDRSYEQYF. The gene calls are TRBV6-6 and TRBJ2-7; 7 bases map to TRBD1. The CDR3 covers 12 residues. Germline assignment: CDR1 MNHNY and CDR2 SVGAGI (reference sequence). Germline trimming cut 8 bases from V and 1 base from J; bases unmatched to any gene: 2.